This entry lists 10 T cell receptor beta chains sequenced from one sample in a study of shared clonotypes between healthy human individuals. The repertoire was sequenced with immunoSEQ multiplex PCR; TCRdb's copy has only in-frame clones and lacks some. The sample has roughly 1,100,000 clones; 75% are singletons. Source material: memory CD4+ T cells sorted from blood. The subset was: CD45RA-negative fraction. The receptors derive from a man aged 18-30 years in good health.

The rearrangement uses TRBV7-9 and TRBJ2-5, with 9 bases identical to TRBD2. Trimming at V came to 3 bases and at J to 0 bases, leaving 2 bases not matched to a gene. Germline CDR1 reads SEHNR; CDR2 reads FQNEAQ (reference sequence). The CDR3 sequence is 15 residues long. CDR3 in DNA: TGTGCCAGCAGCTTTATAGCGGGGGACCAAGAGACCCAGTACTTC. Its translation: CASSFIAGDQETQYF.

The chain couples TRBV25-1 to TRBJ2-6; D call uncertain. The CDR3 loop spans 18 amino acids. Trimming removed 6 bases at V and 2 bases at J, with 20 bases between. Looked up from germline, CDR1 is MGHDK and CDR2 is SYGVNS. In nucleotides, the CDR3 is TGTGCCAGCAGCTTCTTAAAAACCCTACTCGCTGGGGCCAACGTCCTGACTTTC. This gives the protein CASSFLKTLLAGANVLTF.

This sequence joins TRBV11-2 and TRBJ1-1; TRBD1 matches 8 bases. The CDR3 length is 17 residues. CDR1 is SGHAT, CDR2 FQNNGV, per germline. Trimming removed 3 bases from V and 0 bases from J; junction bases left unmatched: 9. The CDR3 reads CASSFGQGFIMNTEAFF. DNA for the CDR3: TGTGCCAGCAGCTTCGGACAGGGTTTCATCATGAACACTGAAGCTTTCTTT.

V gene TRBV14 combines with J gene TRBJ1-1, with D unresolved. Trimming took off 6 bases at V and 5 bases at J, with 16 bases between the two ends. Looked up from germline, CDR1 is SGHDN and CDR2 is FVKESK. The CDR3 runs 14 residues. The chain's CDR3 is CASSTTRSGTEAFF. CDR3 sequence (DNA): TGTGCCAGCAGTACGACCAGAAGTGGGACTGAAGCTTTCTTT. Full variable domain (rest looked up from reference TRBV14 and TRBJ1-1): EAGVTQFPSHSVIEKGQTVTLRCDPISGHDNLYWYRRVMGKEIKFLLHFVKESKQDESGMPNNRFLAERTGGTYSTLKVQPAELEDSGVYFCASSTTRSGTEAFFGQGTRLTVV.

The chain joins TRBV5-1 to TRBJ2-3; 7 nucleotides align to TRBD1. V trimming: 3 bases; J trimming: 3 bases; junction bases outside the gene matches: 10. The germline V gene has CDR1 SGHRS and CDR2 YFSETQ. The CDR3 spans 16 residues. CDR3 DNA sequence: TGCGCCAGCAGCTCCAACTCCGGACAGGCGACAGATACGCAGTATTTT. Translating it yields CASSSNSGQATDTQYF.

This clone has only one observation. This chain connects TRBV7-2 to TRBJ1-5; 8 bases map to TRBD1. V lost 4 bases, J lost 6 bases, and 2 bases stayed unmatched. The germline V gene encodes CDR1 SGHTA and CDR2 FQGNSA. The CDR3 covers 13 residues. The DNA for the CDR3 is TGTGCCAGCAGCTCGGACAGGGTTCAGCCCCAGCATTTT. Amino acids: CASSSDRVQPQHF.

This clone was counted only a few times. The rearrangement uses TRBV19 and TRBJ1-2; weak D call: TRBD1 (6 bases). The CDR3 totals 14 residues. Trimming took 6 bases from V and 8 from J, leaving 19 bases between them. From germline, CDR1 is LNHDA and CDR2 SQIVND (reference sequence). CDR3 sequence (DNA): TGTGCCAGTAGATACGTGGGACAAGGTGAAGGCTACACCTTC. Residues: CASRYVGQGEGYTF.

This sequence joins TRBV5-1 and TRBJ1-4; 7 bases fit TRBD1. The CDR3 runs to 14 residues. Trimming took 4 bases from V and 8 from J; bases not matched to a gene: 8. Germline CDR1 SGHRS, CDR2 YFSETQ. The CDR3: CASSLRQGQEKLFF. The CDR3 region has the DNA TGCGCCAGCAGCCTGCGACAGGGACAAGAAAAACTGTTTTTT.

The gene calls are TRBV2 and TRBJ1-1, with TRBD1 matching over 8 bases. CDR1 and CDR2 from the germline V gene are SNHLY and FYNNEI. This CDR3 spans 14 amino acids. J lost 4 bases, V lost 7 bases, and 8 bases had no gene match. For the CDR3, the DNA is TGTGCCAGCACCAGGACAGGGTTTGGCACTGAAGCTTTCTTT. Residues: CASTRTGFGTEAFF.

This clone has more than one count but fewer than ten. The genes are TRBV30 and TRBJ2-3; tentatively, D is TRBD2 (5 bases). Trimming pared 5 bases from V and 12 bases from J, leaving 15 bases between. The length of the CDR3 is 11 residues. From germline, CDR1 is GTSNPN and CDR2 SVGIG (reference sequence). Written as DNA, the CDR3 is TGTGCCTGGTCTCCAGACGGGGTACAGTATTTT. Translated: CAWSPDGVQYF.